The 26 T cell receptor beta chains reported below all come from one sample, sequenced in a study of T cell clonotyping in hematopoietic cell transplantation (dated by TCRdb to the early 2020s). The time point label corresponds to: recipient sample about 28 days before transplant, after cytoreduction. Receptor amplification or capture employed the immunoSEQ multiplex PCR assay. TCRdb stores this immuneACCESS table with in-frame sequences only. Part of the clones is absent; in the studies checked, under half of the shortfall reflects unresolved V genes, and no reason is known for the rest. The sample records approximately 28,000 clones, roughly 84% of which are singletons. The biggest ten clones account for approximately 24% of the sample. Specimen: peripheral blood mononuclear cells, collected before stem cell transplant. The receptors originated from a woman aged 55-69 years with acute myeloid leukemia. Some clones in this sample may be carry-over from other donors' samples.

This chain joins TRBV7-8 and TRBJ1-1; D ambiguous. This CDR3 is 14 amino acids long. Germline lookup yields CDR1 SGHVS and CDR2 FQNEAQ. V shed 1 base and J shed 1 base, with 7 bases lying between them. The CDR3 protein is CASSLGSGNTEAFF. The CDR3 DNA reads as TGTGCCAGCAGCTTAGGATCTGGGAACACTGAAGCTTTCTTT.

The V gene is TRBV2, the J gene TRBJ2-5; 11 bases line up with TRBD2. The V segment lost 5 bases and the J segment 9 bases; nucleotides outside the gene matches: 11. The CDR3 contains 15 residues. Germline V lookup: CDR1 SNHLY, CDR2 FYNNEI. The CDR3 nucleotides read TGTGCCAGCAGTCCAGCTAGCGGGGGGCAAGTGGCCCAGTACTTC. Translated, it gives CASSPASGGQVAQYF. The variable domain in full, completed from reference TRBV2 and TRBJ2-5, reads EPEVTQTPSHQVTQMGQEVILRCVPISNHLYFYWYRQILGQKVEFLVSFYNNEISEKSEIFDDQFSVERPDGSNFTLKIRSTKLEDSAMYFCASSPASGGQVAQYFGPGTRLLVL.

This chain joins TRBV6-5 and TRBJ1-3; 9 bases align to TRBD1. The germline CDR1 and CDR2 sequences are MNHEY and SVGAGI. Unmatched junction bases numbered 2, after V lost 0 bases and J lost 5 bases. The CDR3 consists of 15 residues. CDR3: CASSYSGQGRNTIYF. In DNA form, the CDR3 reads TGTGCCAGCAGTTACTCCGGACAGGGGAGAAACACCATATATTTT.

The genes are TRBV11-2 and TRBJ2-2; perhaps D is TRBD1 or TRBD2 (5 bases each). V lost 4 bases and J 3 bases, leaving 12 bases between the germline ends. The CDR3 spans 15 residues. Germline V lookup: CDR1 SGHAT, CDR2 FQNNGV. CDR3 DNA: TGTGCCAGCAGCTCCGGGACCCAGGACACCGGGGAGCTGTTTTTT. Its translation: CASSSGTQDTGELFF.

The chain's CDR3 is CASSEFDRAHSPLHF. CDR3 DNA sequence: TGTGCCAGCAGTGAATTTGACAGGGCCCATTCACCCCTCCACTTT. J is TRBJ1-6 and V is TRBV9; 7 nucleotides match TRBD1. CDR3 length: 15 residues. The V gene's germline CDR1 is SGDLS and CDR2 YYNGEE. The trim removed 5 bases at V and 8 bases at J, leaving 10 bases unmatched.

The J gene is TRBJ1-5, the V gene TRBV28; D is possibly TRBD1 (5 bases). The V gene's germline CDR1 is MDHEN and CDR2 SYDVKM. The CDR3 has 14 residues. The V and J ends lost 6 bases and 3 bases respectively, with 12 bases between them. As DNA, the CDR3 is TGTGCCAGCAGCGTAGGGGTTACCAATCAGCCCCAGCATTTT. Protein sequence: CASSVGVTNQPQHF.

The CDR3 spells CASSLTGISYEQYF. The CDR3 DNA reads as TGTGCCAGCAGTTTGACAGGTATCTCCTACGAGCAGTACTTC. This chain uses TRBV28 with TRBJ2-7; the D gene is possibly TRBD1 (6 bases). The CDR3 totals 14 residues. Germline V gene lookup returns CDR1 MDHEN and CDR2 SYDVKM. The germline V and J ends were trimmed by 3 bases and 0 bases, with 9 bases remaining between them.

The chain uses TRBV9 and TRBJ2-7, with 9 bases fitting TRBD1. Trimming removed 4 bases from V and 7 bases from J; junction bases left unmatched: 12. This CDR3 comprises 15 residues. Germline assignment: CDR1 SGDLS and CDR2 YYNGEE. In DNA form, the CDR3 reads TGTGCCAGCAGCCCCCGGACAGGGGAAGCACATGAGCAGTACTTC. Translating it yields CASSPRTGEAHEQYF.

This clone has just one count. The gene calls are TRBV7-2 and TRBJ2-7, with D unclear. V was cut by 3 bases and J by 0 bases, with 15 bases left in between. Germline V gives CDR1 SGHTA, CDR2 FQGNSA. The CDR3 runs 16 residues. The chain's CDR3 is CASSFGPGRSSYEQYF. For the CDR3, the DNA is TGTGCCAGCAGCTTCGGCCCCGGACGGAGCTCCTACGAGCAGTACTTC.

The chain carries TRBV5-6 and TRBJ1-4; D is uncertain. CDR1 and CDR2 (germline): SGHDT, YYEEEE. CDR3 size: 15 residues. The V gene lost 6 bases and the J gene lost 0 bases, with 12 bases spanning the gap. The CDR3, as DNA: TGTGCCAGCATCCTAAGGGATGCAACTAATGAAAAACTGTTTTTT. It encodes CASILRDATNEKLFF.

The chain is built from TRBV2 and TRBJ1-2, with TRBD1 identical over 10 bases. This CDR3 has 14 amino acids. The J segment lost 4 bases and the V segment lost 7 bases, leaving 6 bases of the junction unmatched. Germline CDR1 and CDR2: SNHLY and FYNNEI. CDR3 sequence reads: CASIRDRGGYGYTF. CDR3 DNA: TGTGCCAGCATTAGGGACAGGGGCGGCTATGGCTACACCTTC.

This sequence joins TRBV5-1 and TRBJ2-7; 7 bases align to TRBD1. Germline CDR1 and CDR2: SGHRS and YFSETQ. Trimming cost V 4 bases and J 3 bases; bases outside gene matches: 7. The CDR3 spans 14 residues. The CDR3 spells CASSLDRAGYEQYF. The CDR3 DNA is TGCGCCAGCAGCCTAGACAGGGCGGGCTACGAGCAGTACTTC.

The genes are TRBV27 and TRBJ1-1; D is ambiguous. Germline V gives CDR1 MNHEY, CDR2 SMNVEV (reference sequence). This CDR3 is built from 14 residues. The V gene lost 3 bases and the J gene lost 3 bases, with 11 bases spanning the gap. The CDR3 nucleotides read TGTGCCAGCAGTTTGGTGGACTCTTACACTGAAGCTTTCTTT. This sequence encodes CASSLVDSYTEAFF.

V gene TRBV2 combines with J gene TRBJ1-2; 7 bases agree with TRBD1. Losses at the gene ends were 1 base for V and 2 bases for J; bases not matched to a gene: 1. There are 14 residues in the CDR3. Looked up from germline, CDR1 is SNHLY and CDR2 is FYNNEI. The CDR3 protein is CASSEGQGNYGYTF. CDR3 nucleotides: TGTGCCAGCAGTGAAGGACAGGGCAACTATGGCTACACCTTC.

The chain is built from TRBV28 and TRBJ2-3; the D gene is possibly TRBD2 (6 bases). Germline CDR1 and CDR2: MDHEN and SYDVKM. V gave up 5 bases and J gave up 14 bases, with 14 bases separating them. The CDR3 consists of 11 residues. This CDR3 is CASSGGSPGYF. The CDR3 DNA is TGTGCCAGCAGTGGGGGGTCCCCTGGGTATTTT.

V usage is TRBV7-3 and J usage is TRBJ2-2; D is unresolved. The V gene lost 1 base and the J gene lost 1 base, with 7 bases spanning the gap. This CDR3 region has 15 residues. Germline values: CDR1 SGHTA, CDR2 FQGTGA. In DNA form, the CDR3 reads TGTGCCAGCAGCTTAATAGTCGGGAACACCGGGGAGCTGTTTTTT. Translation: CASSLIVGNTGELFF.

The gene calls are TRBV5-6 and TRBJ1-1; no clear D gene. Germline values: CDR1 SGHDT, CDR2 YYEEEE. The CDR3 loop spans 12 amino acids. V was cut by 4 bases and J by 3 bases, with 7 bases left in between. The CDR3 DNA reads as TGTGCCAGCAGCCCCCGGGACACTGAAGCTTTCTTT. Protein product: CASSPRDTEAFF.

This clone turned up a few times. J is TRBJ2-1 and V is TRBV20-1; D is unclear. Germline CDR1 is DFQATT and CDR2 is SNEGSKA (reference sequence). With 1 base removed from V and 8 bases from J, the gap between germline ends came to 3 bases. The CDR3 has 10 amino acids. The CDR3 region is CSARVDEQFF. The CDR3 nucleotides are TGCAGTGCTAGAGTTGATGAGCAGTTCTTC.

The chain joins TRBV7-8 to TRBJ2-7, with D maybe TRBD2 (5 bases). This CDR3 is 14 amino acids long. The V gene lost 5 bases and the J gene lost 3 bases, with 14 bases spanning the gap. Looked up from germline, CDR1 is SGHVS and CDR2 is FQNEAQ. CDR3 DNA: TGTGCCAGCAGCCTAACAGAGGGCCTCTACGAGCAGTACTTC. Encoded protein: CASSLTEGLYEQYF.

The V and J genes are TRBV5-4 and TRBJ2-2; D uncertain. The CDR3 runs 13 residues. The germline V and J ends were trimmed by 7 bases and 2 bases, with 9 bases remaining between them. CDR1 SGHNT and CDR2 YYREEE come from the germline V gene (reference sequence). CDR3 residues: CASSQPNTGELFF. DNA of the CDR3: TGTGCCAGCTCCCAACCAAACACCGGGGAGCTGTTTTTT.

V gene TRBV4-1 combines with J gene TRBJ1-5; a possible D gene is TRBD1 (5 bases). Germline CDR1 reads MGHRA; CDR2 reads YSYEKL. The CDR3 has 15 amino acids. V was trimmed by 1 base and J by 6 bases, leaving 13 bases between them. Written as DNA, the CDR3 is TGCGCCAGCAGCCAAGGAACAGTTCAGGGTCAGCCCCAGCATTTT. Protein: CASSQGTVQGQPQHF.

The chain carries TRBV19 and TRBJ1-1; D is unresolved. V lost 5 bases to trimming and J lost 1 base, with 8 bases between them. The CDR3 loop spans 13 amino acids. Germline V gene sequence: CDR1 LNHDA, CDR2 SQIVND (reference sequence). In DNA, the CDR3 is TGTGCCAGTAGTCGGGCGAGGAACACTGAAGCTTTCTTT. Amino acid sequence: CASSRARNTEAFF.

The chain has TRBV6-5 and TRBJ2-3; TRBD2 matches 12 bases. CDR1 MNHEY and CDR2 SVGAGI come from the germline V gene. Trimming cost V 10 bases and J 8 bases; bases outside gene matches: 4. CDR3 length equals 12 residues. CDR3 region: CATQGLAGTQYF. CDR3 DNA: TGTGCCACCCAGGGACTAGCGGGTACGCAGTATTTT.

The chain joins TRBV4-1 to TRBJ1-3; D is perhaps TRBD1 (5 bases). The V end was cut by 0 bases, the J end by 2 bases, with 11 bases between. The germline V gene encodes CDR1 MGHRA and CDR2 YSYEKL. The CDR3 spans 16 residues. CDR3 nucleotide sequence: TGCGCCAGCAGCCAAGATCTGTGGGGGACTGGAAACACCATATATTTT. Translating gives CASSQDLWGTGNTIYF.

The chain employs TRBV7-2 and TRBJ1-4; no definite D call. The V end lost 5 bases, the J end lost 7 bases, and 14 bases lay between the germline ends. The CDR3 runs to 14 residues. Germline values: CDR1 SGHTA, CDR2 FQGNSA. The CDR3 DNA reads TGTGCCAGCAGCCCGCCGGGGAGATCTGAAAAACTGTTTTTT. Translated, it gives CASSPPGRSEKLFF.

The rearrangement joins TRBV19 to TRBJ1-4; weak D call: TRBD1 (5 bases). The CDR3 extends over 15 amino acids. The V gene lost 6 bases and the J gene lost 7 bases, with 18 bases spanning the gap. Germline loops: CDR1 LNHDA, CDR2 SQIVND (reference sequence). The CDR3: CASRWTDHQGEKLFF. Written as DNA, the CDR3 is TGTGCCAGTAGATGGACGGACCATCAGGGTGAAAAACTGTTTTTT.